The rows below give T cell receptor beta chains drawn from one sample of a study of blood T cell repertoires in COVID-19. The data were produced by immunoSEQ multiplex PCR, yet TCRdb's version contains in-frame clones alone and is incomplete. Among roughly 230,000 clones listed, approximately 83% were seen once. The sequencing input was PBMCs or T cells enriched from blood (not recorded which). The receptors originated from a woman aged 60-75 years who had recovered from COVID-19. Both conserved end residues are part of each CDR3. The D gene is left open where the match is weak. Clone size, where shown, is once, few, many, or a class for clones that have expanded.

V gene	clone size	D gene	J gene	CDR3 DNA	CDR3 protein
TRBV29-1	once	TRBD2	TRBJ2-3	TGCAGCGTTGAACTAGCGGGGGTAGATACGCAGTATTTT	CSVELAGVDTQYF
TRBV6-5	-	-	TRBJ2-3	TGTGCCAGCAGCCCCTATAGCACAGATACGCAGTATTTT	CASSPYSTDTQYF
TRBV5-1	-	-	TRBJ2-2	TGCGCCAGCAGCTCGACAGAGACGAACACCGGGGAGCTGTTTTTT	CASSSTETNTGELFF
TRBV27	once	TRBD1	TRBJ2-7	TGTGCCAGCAGTAGCCGGACAGGGGGTAACTACGAGCAGTACTTC	CASSSRTGGNYEQYF
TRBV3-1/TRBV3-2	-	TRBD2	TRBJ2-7	TGTGCCAGCAGCCGACTAGGTCCAGCGGGGGCCCATGCACCCGAGCAGTACTTC	CASSRLGPAGAHAPEQYF
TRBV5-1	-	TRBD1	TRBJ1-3	TGCGCCAGCAGCCCCACAGGGGACTCTGGAAACACCATATATTTT	CASSPTGDSGNTIYF
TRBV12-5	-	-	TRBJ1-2	TGTGCTAGTGAGTCAGGGGTTAACTATGGCTACACCTTC	CASESGVNYGYTF
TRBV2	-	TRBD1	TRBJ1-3	TGTGCCAGCAGTGGAACTCAGGGGGCGCTTTTCGGAAACACCATATATTTT	CASSGTQGALFGNTIYF
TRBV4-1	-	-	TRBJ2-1	TGCGCCAGCAGCCAGGACAATTTGAGGGAGCAGTTCTTC	CASSQDNLREQFF
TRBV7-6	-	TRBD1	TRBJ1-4	TGTGCCAGCAGCCCCGGACAGGCGGGAAAACTGTTTTTT	CASSPGQAGKLFF
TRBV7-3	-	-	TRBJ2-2	TGTGCCAGCAGCTTTGGGGGGACCGGGGAGCTGTTTTTT	CASSFGGTGELFF
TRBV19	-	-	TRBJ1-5	TGTGCCAGTAGTATACCCATCCCCAATCAGCCCCAGCATTTT	CASSIPIPNQPQHF
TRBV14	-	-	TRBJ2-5	TGTGCCAGCAGTCCAAGATATACGGGTGGCCTATGGGAGACCCAGTACTTC	CASSPRYTGGLWETQYF
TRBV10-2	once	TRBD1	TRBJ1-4	TGCGCCAGCAGTATCACAGACAGGGAGAATGAAAAACTGTTTTTT	CASSITDRENEKLFF
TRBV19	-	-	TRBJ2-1	TGTGCCAGTAGTATGTTGACAGTTAACCATGAGCAGTTCTTC	CASSMLTVNHEQFF